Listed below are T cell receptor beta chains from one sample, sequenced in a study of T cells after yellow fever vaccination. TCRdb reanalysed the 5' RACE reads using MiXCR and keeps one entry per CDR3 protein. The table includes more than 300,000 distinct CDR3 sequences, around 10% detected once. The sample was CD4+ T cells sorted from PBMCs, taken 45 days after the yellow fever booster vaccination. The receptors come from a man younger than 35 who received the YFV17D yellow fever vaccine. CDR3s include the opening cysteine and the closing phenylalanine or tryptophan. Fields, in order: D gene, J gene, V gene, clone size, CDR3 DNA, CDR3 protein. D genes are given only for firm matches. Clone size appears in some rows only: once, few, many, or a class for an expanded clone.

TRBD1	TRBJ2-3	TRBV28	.	TGTGCCAGCAGTTTATCCTCCCCGGGACAGGGAAAGGATACGCAGTATTTT	CASSLSSPGQGKDTQYF
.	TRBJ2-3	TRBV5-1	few	TGCGCCAGCAGCCCCTCGGAACCCACAGATACGCAGTATTTT	CASSPSEPTDTQYF
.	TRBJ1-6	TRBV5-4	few	TGTGCCAGCAGCTTGATGGGACCCTATAATTCACCCCTCCACTTT	CASSLMGPYNSPLHF
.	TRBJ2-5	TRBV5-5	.	TGTGCCAGCAGCAGGCTAGTTAGAGAGACCCAGTACTTC	CASSRLVRETQYF
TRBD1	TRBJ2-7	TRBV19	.	TGTGCCAGTAGCCGGGACAGTATTTACGAGCAGTACTTC	CASSRDSIYEQYF
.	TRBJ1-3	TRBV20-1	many	TGCAGTGCTAGAGAACTCCCTGGAAACACCATATATTTT	CSARELPGNTIYF
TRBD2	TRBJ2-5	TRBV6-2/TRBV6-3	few	TGTGCCAGCACCCTCCCGCCCCAGCGGGGGGTACAAGAGACCCAGTACTTC	CASTLPPQRGVQETQYF
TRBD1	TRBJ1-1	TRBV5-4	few	TGTGCCAGCAGCTCCAAACAGGGGATGAACACTGAAGCTTTCTTT	CASSSKQGMNTEAFF
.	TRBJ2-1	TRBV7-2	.	TGTGCCAGCAGCCGGGGACTCACAGTCCCATGGGAGCAGTTCTTC	CASSRGLTVPWEQFF
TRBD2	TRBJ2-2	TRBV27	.	TGTGCCAGCAGAAGGACTAGCGGGGGGCACACCGGGGAGCTGTTTTTT	CASRRTSGGHTGELFF
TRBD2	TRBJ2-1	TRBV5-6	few	TGTGCCAGCAGCTTGATTAGCGGGGGGGCTGTTCAGCAGTTCTTC	CASSLISGGAVQQFF
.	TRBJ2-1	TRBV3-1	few	TGTGCCAGCAGCCCAGCAGGTCGGAACTCCTACAATGAGCAGTTCTTC	CASSPAGRNSYNEQFF
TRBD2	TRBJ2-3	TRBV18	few	TGTGCCAGCTCACTGACTAGCAGCACAGATACGCAGTATTTT	CASSLTSSTDTQYF
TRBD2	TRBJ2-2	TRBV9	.	TGTGCCAGCAGCGTAGGGGACTACCACACCGGGGAGCTGTTTTTT	CASSVGDYHTGELFF
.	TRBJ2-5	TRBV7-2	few	TGTGCCAGCAGCAAGGGGGGGGACGCGAAGACCCAGTACTTC	CASSKGGDAKTQYF
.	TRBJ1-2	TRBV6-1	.	TGTGCCAGCAGTGAAGCCCGGACAGCTAACTATGGCTACACCTTC	CASSEARTANYGYTF
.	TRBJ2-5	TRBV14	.	TGTGCCAGCAGCCAACCAGGGACTGCTAAAGAGACCCAGTACTTC	CASSQPGTAKETQYF
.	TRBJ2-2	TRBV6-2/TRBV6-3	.	TGTGCCAGCATGTCAAGATCGGAGAACACCGGGGAGCTGTTTTTT	CASMSRSENTGELFF
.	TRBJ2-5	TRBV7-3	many	TGTGCCAGCAGCCCCGGATCAGCGGAGACCCAGTACTTC	CASSPGSAETQYF
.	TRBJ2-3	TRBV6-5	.	TGTGCCAGCAGTTACTTAGGGGGTCTCGCAGATACGCAGTATTTT	CASSYLGGLADTQYF
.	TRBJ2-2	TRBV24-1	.	TGTGCCACCAGTGAGTACAGCAACACCGGGGAGCTGTTTTTT	CATSEYSNTGELFF
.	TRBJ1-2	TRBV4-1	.	TGCGCCAGCAGCCAAGCTTCGGGCAACTATGGCTACACCTTC	CASSQASGNYGYTF
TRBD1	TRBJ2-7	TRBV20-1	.	TGCAGTGCTGGGTCCGGGACAGGCTACGAGCAGTACTTC	CSAGSGTGYEQYF
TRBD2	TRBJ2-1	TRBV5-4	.	TGTGCCAGCAGCGGCCGAGGGACTAGCGGGGGGGCGACCTCCTACAATGAGCAGTTCTTC	CASSGRGTSGGATSYNEQFF
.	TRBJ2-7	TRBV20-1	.	TGCAGTGCGGGAGATCAAGTCTACGAGCAGTACTTC	CSAGDQVYEQYF
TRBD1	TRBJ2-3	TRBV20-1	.	TGCAGTGCTAGACACCCAACAGGGGCGGATACGCAGTATTTT	CSARHPTGADTQYF
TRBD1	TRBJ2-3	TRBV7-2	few	TGTGCCAGCAGCATCTACCTCGGGACAGGGGGTAGCACAGATACGCAGTATTTT	CASSIYLGTGGSTDTQYF
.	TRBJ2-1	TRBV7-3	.	TGTGCCAGCAGCAAGGGCCGGTGGGCTAGCGACAATGAGCAGTTCTTC	CASSKGRWASDNEQFF
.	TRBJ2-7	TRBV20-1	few	TGCAGTGCTAGACCAGGGGTGTACGAGCAGTACTTC	CSARPGVYEQYF
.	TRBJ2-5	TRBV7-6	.	TGTGCCAGCAGCTTGACTTACGGGGGCCAAGAGACCCAGTACTTC	CASSLTYGGQETQYF